This T cell receptor beta chain was found in a study of shared clonotypes between healthy human individuals. About this clone: No antigen is known for it.

Trimming took 3 bases from V and 4 from J; bases not matched to a gene: 5. This CDR3 comprises 16 residues. Per germline, CDR1 LNHNV and CDR2 YYDKDF (reference sequence). TCRdb's copy holds only in-frame clones and misses some; the assay was immunoSEQ multiplex PCR. This repertoire shows under 700,000 clones, about 95% found once; its top ten account for 0.11%. CD45RO-negative cells were positively selected for CCR7, leaving out terminally differentiated effector memory CD45RA+ cells. General study findings and limits: Clonotypes which were not shared had lower generation probabilities than clonotypes that all four donors shared. Across subsets, estimated richness was generally greater for naive than for memory populations. An anticipated effect of sequencing depth on clonotype sharing among donors was recognized.

This chain connects TRBV15 to TRBJ2-5; TRBD2 matches at 13 bases. Sequencing input: naive CD8+ T cells sorted from blood. This clonotype was sampled from a woman in her 30s in good health. The CDR3 region is CATSRGTSGKTETQYF. In DNA form, the CDR3 reads TGTGCCACCAGCAGGGGGACTAGCGGGAAGACAGAGACCCAGTACTTC.